This TCR beta chain came from a study of beta chain features in type 1 diabetes. Investigators reverse transcribed all isolated RNA, so they sequenced expressed TCRB transcripts. Repertoires were generated with immunoSEQ multiplex PCR, while TCRdb's copy carries only in-frame clones and drops some. The repertoire holds under 400,000 clones, around a fifth seen once, with approximately 0.046% in the top ten. This clone was observed a few times. A sort by CD45RO/CCR7/CD25/CD127/CD95/CD27 yielded CD4+ naive, central memory, regulatory and stem cell-like memory cells. The CDR3 spans 15 residues. Germline assignment: CDR1 SGHRS and CDR2 YFSETQ. Trimming took 4 bases from V and 2 from J; bases not matched to a gene: 7.

This chain links TRBV5-1 with TRBJ2-3; 7 bases map to TRBD2. The receptor was isolated from a woman between 18 and 30 years old in good health. The sequenced sample consisted of naive CD4+ T cells from blood. This CDR3 is CASSAGLIFTDTQYF. The CDR3 DNA sequence: TGCGCCAGCAGCGCGGGACTAATCTTCACAGATACGCAGTATTTT.